The 3 T cell receptor beta chains below were found in one sample sequenced in a study of cytomegalovirus exposure and HLA in healthy donors. Both 60 Vbeta primers and 13 Jbeta primers went into the PCR. The assay was immunoSEQ multiplex PCR, and TCRdb's table has in-frame clones only and misses some. This repertoire shows 150,000 to 200,000 clones, approximately 71% found once; its top ten account for less than 5%. Material: PBMCs. These receptors were collected from a woman under 30 in good health and CMV-seropositive.

The chain uses TRBV5-6 and TRBJ2-7, with 7 bases aligning to TRBD2. The CDR3 sequence is 15 residues long. Germline V gene sequence: CDR1 SGHDT, CDR2 YYEEEE. V gave up 3 bases and J gave up 6 bases; unmatched junction bases: 12. The CDR3 sequence: CASSSFGLVDSEQYF. DNA of the CDR3: TGTGCCAGCAGCTCCTTTGGACTAGTAGATAGCGAGCAGTACTTC. Full variable domain (missing parts from reference TRBV5-6 and TRBJ2-7): DAGVTQSPTHLIKTRGQQVTLRCSPKSGHDTVSWYQQALGQGPQFIFQYYEEEERQRGNFPDRFSGHQFPNYSSELNVNALLLGDSALYLCASSSFGLVDSEQYFGPGTRLTVT.

The V call is TRBV4-2, the J call TRBJ1-5; TRBD1 might be the D (6 bases). This CDR3 is built from 14 residues. Germline CDR1 reads LGHNA; CDR2 reads YNFKEQ. V lost 0 bases and J lost 15, with 18 bases in between. In nucleotides, the CDR3 is TGTGCCAGCAGCCAAGATGCCCAGGGGCGCTCACTGCATTTT. Its translation is CASSQDAQGRSLHF.

V usage is TRBV27 and J usage is TRBJ1-5, with 8 bases fitting TRBD1. This CDR3 spans 15 amino acids. With 3 bases clipped from V and 3 bases from J, the junction kept 4 bases outside the gene matches. The germline V gene encodes CDR1 MNHEY and CDR2 SMNVEV (reference sequence). The CDR3 DNA follows: TGTGCCAGCAGTTTTCGACAGGGGAACAATCAGCCCCAGCATTTT. Translation gives CASSFRQGNNQPQHF.